This T cell receptor (beta chain) is drawn from a study of cytomegalovirus exposure and HLA in healthy donors. Primers for the PCR totalled 60 Vbeta and 13 Jbeta. Repertoires were generated with immunoSEQ multiplex PCR, while TCRdb's copy carries only in-frame clones and drops some. The data show about 160,000 clones, with roughly 84% seen just once and around 2.1% held by the top ten. Trimming stripped 4 bases from V and 4 bases from J, with 15 bases between. Germline CDR1 is MNHEY and CDR2 is SMNVEV (reference sequence). The CDR3 covers 15 residues. V usage is TRBV27 and J usage is TRBJ2-3, with D tentatively TRBD2 (5 bases). The source material was PBMCs. This TCR was sampled from a man between 18 and 29 years old in good health and CMV-seropositive. This CDR3 reads CASSSPEEPPDTQYF. In DNA, the CDR3 is TGTGCCAGCAGTTCCCCGGAGGAGCCCCCAGATACGCAGTATTTT.